These 28 T cell receptor beta chains share one sample of origin, sequenced in a study of shared clonotypes between healthy human individuals. This table comes from immunoSEQ multiplex PCR, and its TCRdb copy is limited to in-frame clones, with some not included. The table lists about half a million clones, 81% of them singletons. The specimen was PBMCs. The source of these receptors is a woman between 40 and 55 years old in good health. Some clones in this sample may be carry-over from other donors' samples.

The rearrangement joins TRBV7-8 to TRBJ2-7, with 13 bases fitting TRBD2. Trimming took 5 bases from V and 9 from J; bases not matched to a gene: 10. The CDR3 consists of 15 residues. CDR1 and CDR2 (germline): SGHVS, FQNEAQ. CDR3 loop: CASSSQWTSGRGQYF. Written as DNA, the CDR3 is TGTGCCAGCAGCAGCCAGTGGACTAGCGGGAGAGGGCAGTACTTC.

This clone was detected only a few times. The chain joins TRBV5-6 to TRBJ2-5; 9 bases are shared with TRBD1. The CDR3 is 16 amino acids. J gave up 1 base and V 0 bases, and 4 bases lay outside the gene matches. Germline loops: CDR1 SGHDT, CDR2 YYEEEE. The CDR3 coding sequence is TGTGCCAGCAGCTTGGTTAGGGACAGGGTCCAAGAGACCCAGTACTTC. Translating gives CASSLVRDRVQETQYF.

J is TRBJ2-3 and V is TRBV7-9; D not certain. Germline V gene sequence: CDR1 SEHNR, CDR2 FQNEAQ (reference sequence). The CDR3 runs 11 residues. V shed 8 bases and J shed 4 bases, with 7 bases lying between them. The CDR3, as DNA: TGTGCCAGCCTGAGCCCAGATACGCAGTATTTT. Its protein product is CASLSPDTQYF.

This clone occurred a few times. The chain employs TRBV2 and TRBJ1-5; D possibly corresponds to TRBD1 (6 bases). V was trimmed by 7 bases and J by 0 bases, leaving 13 bases between them. Germline loops: CDR1 SNHLY, CDR2 FYNNEI. This CDR3 contains 15 residues. The CDR3 DNA reads as TGTGCCAGCATGCGGACAGTAAATAGCAATCAGCCCCAGCATTTT. It yields the protein CASMRTVNSNQPQHF.

This clone was detected only once. The chain couples TRBV2 to TRBJ1-3; 10 nucleotides align to TRBD1. Trimming cost V 5 bases and J 4 bases; bases outside gene matches: 5. This CDR3 comprises 15 residues. Germline V lookup: CDR1 SNHLY, CDR2 FYNNEI. CDR3 region: CASSPGQGPGNTIYF. The DNA of the CDR3 is TGTGCCAGCAGTCCGGGACAGGGGCCAGGAAACACCATATATTTT.

The CDR3 loop is CASSEGQAYTEAFF. CDR3 coding DNA: TGCGCCAGCAGTGAGGGACAGGCTTACACTGAAGCTTTCTTT. The J gene is TRBJ1-1, the V gene TRBV10-2, with 7 nucleotides matching TRBD1. Germline V CDR1 and CDR2: WSHSY, SAAADI. J was trimmed by 3 bases and V by 2 bases; bases with no gene match: 3. This CDR3 has 14 residues.

In this sample, this clone turned up a few times. The chain recombines TRBV11-2 with TRBJ2-1, with D perhaps TRBD2 (6 bases). CDR1 SGHAT and CDR2 FQNNGV come from the germline V gene. This CDR3 region has 14 residues. V shed 4 bases and J shed 4 bases, with 11 bases lying between them. Here the CDR3 reads CASSYGGDYNEQFF. Here the CDR3 DNA reads TGTGCCAGCAGCTACGGGGGAGATTACAATGAGCAGTTCTTC. The whole variable domain, remainder taken from reference TRBV11-2 and TRBJ2-1, is EAGVAQSPRYKIIEKRQSVAFWCNPISGHATLYWYQQILGQGPKLLIQFQNNGVVDDSQLPKDRFSAERLKGVDSTLKIQPAKLEDSAVYLCASSYGGDYNEQFFGPGTRLTVL.

This clone has only one observation. This likely traces to a read error, being one base from a far larger clone. The CDR3 end shows no conserved phenylalanine or tryptophan, and so a read error is likely. This chain connects TRBV19 to TRBJ2-6; D ambiguous. Germline lookup yields CDR1 LNHDA and CDR2 SQIVND (reference sequence). CDR3 size: 15 residues. Trimming removed 3 bases at V and 0 bases at J, with 6 bases between. The CDR3 sequence: CASSIHYSGANVLTS. CDR3 in DNA: TGTGCCAGTAGTATCCATTACTCTGGGGCCAACGTCCTGACTTCC.

Details on this clone: Other nucleotide sequences in the sample specify the same CDR3. The V gene is TRBV5-1, the J gene TRBJ2-1, with 13 bases lining up with TRBD2. The V gene end was trimmed by 0 bases and the J gene end by 5 bases; junction bases not matched to a gene: 2. The CDR3 contains 16 residues. From germline, CDR1 is SGHRS and CDR2 YFSETQ. CDR3 sequence (DNA): TGCGCCAGCAGCTTGGTCGGGACTAGCGGGAACAATGAGCAGTTCTTC. This gives the protein CASSLVGTSGNNEQFF.

In regard to this clone: A far larger clone is just one base off, so this is likely a read error. The rearrangement links TRBV28 to TRBJ1-2, with unresolved D. CDR1 is MDHEN and CDR2 is SYDVKM in the germline V gene. There are 12 residues in the CDR3. CDR3 loop: CAAGNVNYVYTF. CDR3 nucleotide sequence: TGTGCAGCGGGCAATGTTAACTATGTCTACACCTTC.

V usage is TRBV7-3 and J usage is TRBJ2-1; possible D gene TRBD1, 5 bases. The V gene's germline CDR1 is SGHTA and CDR2 FQGTGA. The CDR3 sequence is 13 residues long. V lost 5 bases to trimming and J lost 8 bases, with 13 bases between them. This CDR3 reads CASSPTQGDEQFF. As DNA, the CDR3 is TGTGCCAGCAGCCCCACGCAGGGTGATGAGCAGTTCTTC.

The gene calls are TRBV9 and TRBJ1-2; D is unresolved. This CDR3 is built from 18 residues. Germline V lookup: CDR1 SGDLS, CDR2 YYNGEE. V was cut by 4 bases and J by 2 bases, with 24 bases left in between. The CDR3 nucleotides read TGTGCCAGCAGCCCGCGGGCGGGCAGTTCCCCCCCGAACTATGGCTACACCTTC. Protein product: CASSPRAGSSPPNYGYTF.

V is TRBV28 and J is TRBJ2-2; perhaps TRBD2 as D (5 bases). Trimming stripped 5 bases from V and 5 bases from J, with 9 bases between. Germline V CDR1 and CDR2: MDHEN, SYDVKM. This CDR3 spans 13 amino acids. The CDR3 nucleotides read TGTGCCAGCAGTCGCACTAGGACCGGGGAGCTGTTTTTT. Translation: CASSRTRTGELFF.

This clone was seen a single time. The chain is built from TRBV29-1 and TRBJ2-6; D unresolved. CDR1 SQVTM and CDR2 ANQGSEA come from the germline V gene. The CDR3 extends over 13 amino acids. Between the trimmed V and J ends, which lost 6 bases and 0 bases, there was a span of 6 bases. DNA of the CDR3: TGCAGCGTACAGATCTCTGGGGCCAACGTCCTGACTTTC. Its protein product is CSVQISGANVLTF.

This clone occurred many times. The chain has TRBV27 and TRBJ1-4; TRBD1 agrees at 8 bases. This CDR3 region has 14 residues. Trimming removed 4 bases from V and 10 bases from J; junction bases left unmatched: 8. Germline V gene data show CDR1 as MNHEY and CDR2 as SMNVEV (reference sequence). This CDR3 reads CASSSDRGLGKLFF. The CDR3 DNA is TGTGCCAGCAGTTCCGACAGGGGTCTCGGAAAACTGTTTTTT.

V gene TRBV5-4 combines with J gene TRBJ2-7; TRBD2 aligns across 7 bases. Trimming cost V 4 bases and J 6 bases; bases outside gene matches: 16. Germline CDR1 and CDR2: SGHNT and YYREEE (reference sequence). The CDR3 spans 16 residues. The CDR3 DNA is TGTGCCAGCAGCCCCGGTGGGGGGGATCGTGCCCGCGAGCAGTACTTC. Its protein product is CASSPGGGDRAREQYF.

Note on this clone: A far more abundant clone sits one base away, making this likely a read error. Likely a read error: the CDR3 ends without its conserved phenylalanine or tryptophan. The rearrangement joins TRBV2 to TRBJ2-7, with unresolved D. Germline loops: CDR1 SNHLY, CDR2 FYNNEI. V lost 3 bases and J lost 0, with 6 bases in between. The CDR3 extends over 13 amino acids. The CDR3 coding sequence is TGTGCCAGCAGTGACGTGTTCTCCTACGAGCAGTACTCC. Amino acids: CASSDVFSYEQYS.

The chain carries TRBV5-1 and TRBJ1-1; possible D gene TRBD1, 6 bases. The CDR3 length is 17 residues. Trimming took off 0 bases at V and 1 base at J, with 16 bases between the two ends. In germline, CDR1 is SGHRS, CDR2 YFSETQ. CDR3 in DNA: TGCGCCAGCAGCTTGGGAAAAGACAGGCGGTCGAACACTGAAGCTTTCTTT. Protein: CASSLGKDRRSNTEAFF.

Concerning this clone: This likely stems from a read error, as it lies one base from a far larger clone. The gene calls are TRBV27 and TRBJ1-1; D is unclear. Trimming removed 4 bases from V and 1 base from J, with 16 bases in between. Germline values: CDR1 MNHEY, CDR2 SMNVEV (reference sequence). The CDR3 consists of 16 residues. CDR3 sequence (DNA): TGTGCCAGCAGTTCCCCCTACAGTGGGCAGAACACTGAAGCTTTCTTT. The encoded protein is CASSSPYSGQNTEAFF.

The chain recombines TRBV28 with TRBJ1-2, with D uncertain. The CDR3 has 14 residues. Germline V gene sequence: CDR1 MDHEN, CDR2 SYDVKM. Trimming cost V 8 bases and J 3 bases, with 16 bases left between them. This chain's CDR3 is CASFEGRTDYGYTF. CDR3 DNA: TGTGCCAGCTTCGAGGGCAGAACTGACTATGGCTACACCTTC.

Concerning this clone itself: One junction end disagrees with the germline gene, perhaps due to a read error. The identical CDR3 is also encoded by other nucleotide sequences in the sample. This chain joins TRBV11-2 and TRBJ1-1; 12 positions match TRBD1. The CDR3 spans 14 residues. Germline assignment: CDR1 SGHAT and CDR2 FQNNGV. The CDR3 nucleotides are TGTGCTAGCAGCTTAGGGACAGGGGGCGCTGAAGCTTTCTTT. This codes for CASSLGTGGAEAFF.

The V call is TRBV28, the J call TRBJ2-3; D gene unclear. The CDR3 sequence is 13 residues long. Trimming removed 2 bases at V and 3 bases at J, with 6 bases between. The germline V gene has CDR1 MDHEN and CDR2 SYDVKM. As DNA, the CDR3 is TGTGCCAGCAGTTTACCCACAACAGATACGCAGTATTTT. As protein: CASSLPTTDTQYF.

Ten or more counts support this clone. The rearrangement uses TRBV4-1 and TRBJ1-6; D unclear. Germline V gene sequence: CDR1 MGHRA, CDR2 YSYEKL. The germline V and J ends were trimmed by 0 bases and 4 bases, with 16 bases remaining between them. The CDR3 contains 18 residues. The CDR3 loop reads CASSQDWELASYNSPLHF. CDR3 nucleotide sequence: TGCGCCAGCAGCCAAGATTGGGAGTTGGCATCTTATAATTCACCCCTCCACTTT.

The rearrangement links TRBV28 to TRBJ2-7; 10 nucleotides match TRBD2. The CDR3 spans 16 residues. CDR1 is MDHEN and CDR2 is SYDVKM in the germline V gene. The V segment lost 6 bases and the J segment 0 bases; nucleotides outside the gene matches: 8. The CDR3 nucleotides are TGTGCCAGCAGCCCGGCACTAGCGGGAATCTCCTACGAGCAGTACTTC. This gives the protein CASSPALAGISYEQYF.

In its sample, this clone was seen once. The J gene is TRBJ2-3, the V gene TRBV19; TRBD1 matches 8 bases. The CDR3 extends over 14 amino acids. Germline V CDR1 and CDR2: LNHDA, SQIVND (reference sequence). V dropped 4 bases and J dropped 4; count of bases not matched to a gene: 4. DNA of the CDR3: TGTGCCAGTAGTAGGGACAGGTTCTCAGATACGCAGTATTTT. Its protein product is CASSRDRFSDTQYF. Combining the CDR3 with reference TRBV19 and TRBJ2-3 gives the whole variable domain DGGITQSPKYLFRKEGQNVTLSCEQNLNHDAMYWYRQDPGQGLRLIYYSQIVNDFQKGDIAEGYSVSREKKESFPLTVTSAQKNPTAFYLCASSRDRFSDTQYFGPGTRLTVL.

The chain joins TRBV28 to TRBJ1-5; D ambiguous. The CDR3 loop spans 16 amino acids. CDR1 and CDR2 (germline): MDHEN, SYDVKM. The V end lost 7 bases, the J end lost 7 bases, and 23 bases lay between the germline ends. Here the CDR3 DNA reads TGTGCCAGCAATTCCCTATTGAGGGTCCAGGACCAGCCCCAGCATTTT. Residues: CASNSLLRVQDQPQHF.

This chain connects TRBV25-1 to TRBJ2-1; the match to TRBD2 covers 10 bases. The germline V gene encodes CDR1 MGHDK and CDR2 SYGVNS. The junction had 10 bases not matched to a gene; V was cut back by 10 bases and J by 10 bases. The CDR3 has 13 amino acids. The CDR3 bases are TGTGCCACCAGGAGCGGGAGGGCCGGGGAGCAGTTCTTC. Translating gives CATRSGRAGEQFF.

The J gene is TRBJ2-5, the V gene TRBV27, with D perhaps matching TRBD1 or TRBD2 (6 bases each). The tail of the sequence fits TRBJ2-7 better, so the J call may be wrong. The germline CDR1 and CDR2 sequences are MNHEY and SMNVEV (reference sequence). This CDR3 comprises 12 residues. The CDR3 nucleotides read TGTGCCAGCAGTTCCAAGGGGGGCGAGCAGTACTTC. Translated: CASSSKGGEQYF.